The 13 T cell receptor beta chains in this list originate from one sample, sequenced in a study of response to subunit inactivated influenza vaccine. In TCRdb, the RT-PCR reads were re-called with MiXCR into one record per CDR3 protein. The sample yields about 650,000 distinct CDR3 sequences, 14% seen once. The sequences come from PBMCs from blood, collected 14 to 15 days before vaccination. All receptors come from a man aged 50-60 years who received an inactivated influenza vaccine.

This clonotype showed up many times. The V call is TRBV9, the J call TRBJ2-1; D ambiguous. The V end lost 0 bases, the J end lost 7 bases, and 5 bases lay between the germline ends. Germline assignment: CDR1 SGDLS and CDR2 YYNGEE. The length of the CDR3 is 12 residues. The CDR3 region has the DNA TGTGCCAGCAGCGTAGATAATAATGAGCAGTTCTTC. Encoded protein: CASSVDNNEQFF.

This chain joins TRBV18 and TRBJ2-3; TRBD2 aligns across 7 bases. J was trimmed by 3 bases and V by 0 bases; bases with no gene match: 9. This CDR3 comprises 17 residues. Per the germline V gene, CDR1 is KGHSH and CDR2 is LQKENI. The CDR3, as DNA: TGTGCCAGCTCACCACCGGAGAGACTAGCCAGAACAGATACGCAGTATTTT. Protein product: CASSPPERLARTDTQYF.

The chain joins TRBV5-5 to TRBJ2-1, with TRBD2 matching over 7 bases. Germline V gene sequence: CDR1 SGHKS, CDR2 YYEKEE (reference sequence). V lost 7 bases to trimming and J lost 8 bases; unmatched junction nucleotides: 9. The CDR3 consists of 13 residues. CDR3: CASWGGVGYEQFF. The CDR3 DNA follows: TGTGCCAGCTGGGGAGGGGTCGGGTATGAGCAGTTCTTC.

This clonotype has just a few counts. The V gene is TRBV7-2, the J gene TRBJ2-7, with a weak D call TRBD1 (5 bases). The CDR3 runs to 15 residues. CDR1 is SGHTA and CDR2 is FQGNSA in the germline V gene. Trimming stripped 5 bases from V and 3 bases from J, with 17 bases between. CDR3 region: CASSLTPLGDYEQYF. In DNA, the CDR3 is TGTGCCAGCAGCCTTACGCCCCTAGGGGACTACGAGCAGTACTTC.

This clonotype was picked up a small number of times. The chain combines TRBV5-7 with TRBJ2-6; 10 bases match TRBD1. TRBV5-7 has ORF status, its function being uncertain. The CDR3 loop spans 21 amino acids. The ends lost 2 bases at V and 0 bases at J; junction bases unmatched: 14. The CDR3 DNA follows: TGTGCCAGCAGCTTTCCCCCCGGGACAGGGGTCCAAAGCTCTGGGGCCAACGTCCTGACTTTC. Translated: CASSFPPGTGVQSSGANVLTF.

This clonotype has more than one count but fewer than ten. The chain uses TRBV28 and TRBJ1-5; TRBD1 matches 7 bases. The ends lost 6 bases at V and 7 bases at J; junction bases unmatched: 6. This CDR3 has 13 amino acids. Germline assignment: CDR1 MDHEN and CDR2 SYDVKM. The CDR3 nucleotides read TGTGCCAGCAGATACACAGGGGAACAGCCCCAGCATTTT. It encodes CASRYTGEQPQHF.

The chain is built from TRBV9 and TRBJ2-1, with D maybe TRBD2 (6 bases). In germline, CDR1 is SGDLS, CDR2 YYNGEE. The CDR3 extends over 16 amino acids. V gave up 4 bases and J gave up 4 bases, with 18 bases separating them. The DNA for the CDR3 is TGTGCCAGCAGCTCCGAAGGAGGGCCGGATTACAATGAGCAGTTCTTC. This sequence encodes CASSSEGGPDYNEQFF.

The genes are TRBV7-9 and TRBJ2-1; a possible D gene is TRBD1 (8 bases). The length of the CDR3 is 17 residues. The V and J ends lost 2 bases and 4 bases respectively, with 18 bases between them. The germline gives CDR1 SEHNR, CDR2 FQNEAQ (reference sequence). The CDR3 sequence: CASSLPYDRGGYNEQFF. The DNA for the CDR3 is TGTGCCAGCAGCTTACCCTACGACAGGGGAGGGTACAATGAGCAGTTCTTC.

This clonotype was counted between two and nine times. The junction shows a germline mismatch at one end, possibly a read error. The chain links TRBV10-2 to TRBJ2-1, with a tentative D call TRBD2 (5 bases). Germline values: CDR1 WSHSY, CDR2 SAAADI. The CDR3 has 11 amino acids. CDR3 sequence: CASPSYYEQFF. The CDR3 DNA follows: TGCGCCAGCCCTAGCTACTATGAGCAGTTCTTC.

The gene calls are TRBV27 and TRBJ2-7, with D unclear. The V gene lost 0 bases and the J gene lost 5 bases, with 11 bases spanning the gap. This CDR3 comprises 14 residues. Germline V gives CDR1 MNHEY, CDR2 SMNVEV (reference sequence). The CDR3 loop reads CASSLSVGANEQYF. The CDR3 coding sequence is TGTGCCAGCAGTTTATCCGTGGGTGCTAACGAGCAGTACTTC.

The chain has TRBV10-3 and TRBJ2-4; D is uncertain. The V gene's germline CDR1 is ENHRY and CDR2 SYGVKD. With 11 bases removed from V and 0 bases from J, the gap between germline ends came to 11 bases. The CDR3 consists of 13 residues. The CDR3 DNA sequence: TGTGCCGTACTGGATACAGCCAAAAACATTCAGTACTTC. Its translation is CAVLDTAKNIQYF.

This clonotype was seen a handful of times. V is TRBV20-1 and J is TRBJ2-1; TRBD2 is a possible D gene (6 bases). Germline lookup yields CDR1 DFQATT and CDR2 SNEGSKA (reference sequence). The V gene lost 6 bases and the J gene lost 3 bases, with 18 bases spanning the gap. The CDR3 has 15 amino acids. The CDR3 is CSANDRDFFYNEQFF. DNA for the CDR3: TGCAGTGCGAACGACCGGGACTTCTTCTACAATGAGCAGTTCTTC.

In its sample, this clonotype was seen a few times. V is TRBV12-3 or TRBV12-4 and J is TRBJ2-7; weak D call: TRBD2 (5 bases). There are 16 residues in the CDR3. The V end lost 5 bases, the J end lost 0 bases, and 17 bases lay between the germline ends. The CDR3 coding sequence is TGTGCCAGCAGTCTGGACTGGAGCGAGAGCTCCTACGAGCAGTACTTC. This translates into CASSLDWSESSYEQYF.